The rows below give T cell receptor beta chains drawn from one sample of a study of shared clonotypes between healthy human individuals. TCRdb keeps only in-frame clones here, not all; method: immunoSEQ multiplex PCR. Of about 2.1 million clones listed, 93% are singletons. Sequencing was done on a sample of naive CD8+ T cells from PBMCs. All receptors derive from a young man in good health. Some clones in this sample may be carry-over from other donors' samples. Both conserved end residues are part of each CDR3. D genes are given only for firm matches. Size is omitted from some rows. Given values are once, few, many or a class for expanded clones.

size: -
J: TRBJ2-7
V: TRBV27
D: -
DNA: TGTGCCAGCAGTTTATTTGGGACACCCACCTACGAGCAGTACTTC
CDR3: CASSLFGTPTYEQYF

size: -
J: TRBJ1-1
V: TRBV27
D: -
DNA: TGTGCCAGCAGCCCTCAGGGGAGAGATCCGTCAACTGAAGCTTTCTTT
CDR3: CASSPQGRDPSTEAFF

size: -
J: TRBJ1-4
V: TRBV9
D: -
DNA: TGTGCCAGCAGTCAAGAGGCAGGGCTGAATGAAAAACTGTTTTTT
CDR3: CASSQEAGLNEKLFF

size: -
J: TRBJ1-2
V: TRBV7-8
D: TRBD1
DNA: TGTGCCAGCACCCCTACAGGGGGCTATGGCTACACCTTC
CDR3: CASTPTGGYGYTF

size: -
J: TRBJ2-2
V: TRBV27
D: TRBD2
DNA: TGTGCCAGCAGTTTATCGGCGGGAGTGGGCACCGGGGAGCTGTTTTTT
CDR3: CASSLSAGVGTGELFF

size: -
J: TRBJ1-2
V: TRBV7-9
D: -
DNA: TGTGCCAGCAGCAATTGGAACTATGGCTACACCTTC
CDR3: CASSNWNYGYTF

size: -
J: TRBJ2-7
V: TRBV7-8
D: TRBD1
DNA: TGTGCCAGCAGCTTAGGGACAGGGTCATACGAGCAGTACTTC
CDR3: CASSLGTGSYEQYF

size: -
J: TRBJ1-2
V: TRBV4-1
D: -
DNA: TGCGCCAGCAGCCAAGAAGGTGCCGCTCCTGGCTACACCTTC
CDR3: CASSQEGAAPGYTF

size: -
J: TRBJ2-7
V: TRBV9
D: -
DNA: TGTGCCAGCAGCGTGGGGGCGCGGGGATCCTACGAGCAGTACTTC
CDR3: CASSVGARGSYEQYF

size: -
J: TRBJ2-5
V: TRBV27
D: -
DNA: TGTGCCAGCGGACCCCCTGCCCCAGAGACCCAGTACTTC
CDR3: CASGPPAPETQYF

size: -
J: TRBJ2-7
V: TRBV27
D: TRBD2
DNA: TGTGCCAGCAGTTTACGGGTAGCGGGAGCGTTTTCCTACGAGCAGTACTTC
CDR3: CASSLRVAGAFSYEQYF

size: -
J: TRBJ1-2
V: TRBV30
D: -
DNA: TGTGCCTGGAGTGTAGGGGCCGTTGTCTATGGCTACACCTTC
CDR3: CAWSVGAVVYGYTF

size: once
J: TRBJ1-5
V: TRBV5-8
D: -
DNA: TGTGCCAGCAGAGCCCACCGGGGCCTTGGCGGTCAGCCCCAGCATTTT
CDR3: CASRAHRGLGGQPQHF

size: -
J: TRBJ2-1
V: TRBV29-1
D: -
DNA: TGCAGCACGTCCCTGGTCTATGAGCAGTTCTTC
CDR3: CSTSLVYEQFF

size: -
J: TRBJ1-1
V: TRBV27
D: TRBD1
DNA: TGTGCCAGCAGTTTAGTGGGGACAGGATCCCCAGAAGCTTTCTTT
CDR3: CASSLVGTGSPEAFF

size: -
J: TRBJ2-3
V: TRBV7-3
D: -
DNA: TGTGCCAGCAGCTTCCTCCGGGCGGCTAGCACAGATACGCAGTATTTT
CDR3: CASSFLRAASTDTQYF

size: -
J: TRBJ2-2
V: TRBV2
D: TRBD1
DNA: TGTGCCAGCAGCCAAGGGCCAGGGGGCACCGGGGAGCTGTTTTTT
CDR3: CASSQGPGGTGELFF

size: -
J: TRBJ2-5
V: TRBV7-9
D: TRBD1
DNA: TGTGCCAGCAGCTTCGGGACAGGGGGAGGGGAGACCCAGTACTTC
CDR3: CASSFGTGGGETQYF

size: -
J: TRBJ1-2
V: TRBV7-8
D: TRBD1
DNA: TGTGCCAGCAGCTTAGTACAGGGGGCCTCTCCCCACTATGGCTACACCTTC
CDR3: CASSLVQGASPHYGYTF

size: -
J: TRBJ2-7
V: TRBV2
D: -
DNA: TGTGCCAGCAGTGCCCCGGGTAAAGGCAGCTACGAGCAGTACTTC
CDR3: CASSAPGKGSYEQYF

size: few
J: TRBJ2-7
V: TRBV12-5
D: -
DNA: TGTGCTAGTGGTTTGTCTTGGGGAGAGCAGTACTTC
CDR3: CASGLSWGEQYF

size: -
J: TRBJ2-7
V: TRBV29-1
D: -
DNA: TGCAGCGTTGTAGGGGGGGATTCCTACGAGCAGTACTTC
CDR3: CSVVGGDSYEQYF

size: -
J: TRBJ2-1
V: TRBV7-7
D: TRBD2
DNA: TGTGCCAGCAGCTTATGGTCTAGCGGGGGCCCTCAGTTCTTC
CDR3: CASSLWSSGGPQFF

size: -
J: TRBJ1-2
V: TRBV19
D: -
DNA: TGTGCCAGTAGTATGGAGAGGGAGCTGCGTTATGGCTACACCTTC
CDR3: CASSMERELRYGYTF

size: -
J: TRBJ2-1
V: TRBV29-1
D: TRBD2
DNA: TGCAGCGTTGGTGGACTAGTCGATGAGCAGTTCTTC
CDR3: CSVGGLVDEQFF

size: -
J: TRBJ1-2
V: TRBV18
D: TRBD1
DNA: TGTGCCAGCTCACCTATGACGACAGACCGGGACAGGGGCGGCTACACCTTC
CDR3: CASSPMTTDRDRGGYTF

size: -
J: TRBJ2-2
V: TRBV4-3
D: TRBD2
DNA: TGCGCCAGCAGCCAAACCGGGACTACCTACACCGGGGAGCTGTTTTTT
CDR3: CASSQTGTTYTGELFF

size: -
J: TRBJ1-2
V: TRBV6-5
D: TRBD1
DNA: TGTGCCAGCAGTCACGGAGAGGGGGCGGAGGGCTACACCTTC
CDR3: CASSHGEGAEGYTF

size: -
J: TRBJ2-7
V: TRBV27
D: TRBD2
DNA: TGTGCCAGCAGTTTAACTAGCGCACACTCCTACGAGCAGTACTTC
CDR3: CASSLTSAHSYEQYF

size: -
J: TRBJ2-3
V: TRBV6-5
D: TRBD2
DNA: TGTGCCAGCAGTCCGCGGGAGTACCGCACAGATACGCAGTATTTT
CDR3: CASSPREYRTDTQYF

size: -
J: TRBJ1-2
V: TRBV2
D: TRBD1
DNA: TGTGCCAGCAGTGAACCGGACAGGCTACGGCTAGATAACTATGGCTACACCTTC
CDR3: CASSEPDRLRLDNYGYTF

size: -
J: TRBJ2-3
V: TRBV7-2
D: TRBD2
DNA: TGTGCCAGCAGCCCTCTAGCGGGAGGGCCCACAGATACGCAGTATTTT
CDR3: CASSPLAGGPTDTQYF

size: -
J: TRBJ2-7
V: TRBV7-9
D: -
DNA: TGTGCCAGCAGCTCACCCCGTGATTCCTACGAGCAGTACTTC
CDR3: CASSSPRDSYEQYF

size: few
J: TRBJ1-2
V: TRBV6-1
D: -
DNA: TGTGCCAGCAGTGAACTCACTTGGTATGGCTACACCTTC
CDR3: CASSELTWYGYTF

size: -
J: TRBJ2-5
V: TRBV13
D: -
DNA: TGTGCCAGCAGCTTTTGGGGACGGTCTCAAGAGACCCAGTACTTC
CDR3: CASSFWGRSQETQYF

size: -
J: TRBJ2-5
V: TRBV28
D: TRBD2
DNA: TGTGCCAGCAGTTGGGAGGGGAGGGACCAAGAGACCCAGTACTTC
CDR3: CASSWEGRDQETQYF

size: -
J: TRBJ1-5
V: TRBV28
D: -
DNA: TGTGCCACCGGGGGGGGATTGGGCAATCAGCCCCAGCATTTT
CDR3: CATGGGLGNQPQHF

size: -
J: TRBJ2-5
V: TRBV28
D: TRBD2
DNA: TGTGCCAGCAACCTACTAGCGGGAGGGCAAGAGACCCAGTACTTC
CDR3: CASNLLAGGQETQYF

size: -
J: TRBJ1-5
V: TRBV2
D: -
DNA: TGTGCCAGCAGTGAAGGGTATAGCAATCAGCCCCAGCATTTT
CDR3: CASSEGYSNQPQHF

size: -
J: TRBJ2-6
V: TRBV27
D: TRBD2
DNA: TGTGCCTTCCCCCCGGGAGGCTCTGGGGCCAACGTCCTGACTTTC
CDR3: CAFPPGGSGANVLTF

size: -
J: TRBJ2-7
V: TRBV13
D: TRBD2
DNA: TGTGCCAGCAGCTTTTCGGCTAGCGGCTACGAGCAGTACTTC
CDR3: CASSFSASGYEQYF

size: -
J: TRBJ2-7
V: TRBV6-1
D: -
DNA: TGTGCCAGCAGAACAGGGACGAGCTCCTACGAGCAGTACTTC
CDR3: CASRTGTSSYEQYF

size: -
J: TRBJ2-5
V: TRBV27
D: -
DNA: TGTGCCAGCAGGACTGCAAACCAAGAGACCCAGTACTTC
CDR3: CASRTANQETQYF

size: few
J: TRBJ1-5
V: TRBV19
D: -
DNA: TGTGCCAGTAGTTCAGCTGACGGGGACTATAGCAATCAGCCCCAGCATTTT
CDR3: CASSSADGDYSNQPQHF

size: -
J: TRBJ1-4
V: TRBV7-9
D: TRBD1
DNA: TGTGCCAGCAGCTCGGGACAGGGATCACCTAATGAAAAACTGTTTTTT
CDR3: CASSSGQGSPNEKLFF

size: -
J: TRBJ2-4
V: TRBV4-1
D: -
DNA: TGCGCCAGCAGCCAAGTCGGGGAGGCCAAAAACATTCAGTACTTC
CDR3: CASSQVGEAKNIQYF

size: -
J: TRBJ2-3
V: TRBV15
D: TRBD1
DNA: TGTGCCACCAGCAGAGCAGACAGGGGTACAGATACGCAGTATTTT
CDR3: CATSRADRGTDTQYF

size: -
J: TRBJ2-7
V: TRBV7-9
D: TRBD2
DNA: TGTGCCAGCAGCTCGGGACTAGCGGGAGGGAACCCAACCTACGAGCAGTACTTC
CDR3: CASSSGLAGGNPTYEQYF